Included here is one T cell receptor beta chain sequence, with context. It lacks a known antigen. Base qualities are not at hand, and no much larger clone is one base apart. This record belongs to a study of T-cell reconstitution after alpha-beta-depleted transplantation in children (dated by TCRdb to about 2016). Broadly, across the study: The study quantitatively tracked T-cell immune reconstitution after TCRalphabeta/CD19-depleted allogeneic hematopoietic cell transplantation in children using TCR repertoire profiling.

The CDR3, cysteine through phenylalanine, is 16 amino acids long. The retained sequence is limited to the CDR3, 48 bases, with the frame set at the first base. Between the V and J ends, shortened by 3 bases and 7 bases respectively, the junction contains 17 bases. The germline V gene provides CDR1 SGHRS and CDR2 YFSETQ. Library generation was performed with PCR. The sequencer was an Illumina HiSeq 2500. To normalize quantification of the TCRbeta repertoire, the TCR libraries were built with molecular barcoding that relied on unique molecular identifiers. TCRdb passed the public sequencing reads through fastp at Q25 and MiXCR, retaining productive beta sequences. Duplicate CDR3 protein sequences are folded into a single record with the most common DNA and genes. This sample comprises around 380,000 distinct CDR3 sequences, about a tenth of them detected only once. Of the sample, roughly 5.1% falls within the top ten clones.

This sequence uses TRBV5-1 and TRBJ1-6, with no D gene named confidently. The sample was PBMCs from the stem cell graft donor, taken from the stem cell graft. The TCR sequence derives from a human donor who donated a stem cell graft to a child with acute myeloid leukemia. The CDR3: CASSSGPDLGNSPLHF. The DNA sequence follows: TGCGCCAGCAGCTCGGGTCCGGACCTGGGCAATTCACCCCTCCACTTT.